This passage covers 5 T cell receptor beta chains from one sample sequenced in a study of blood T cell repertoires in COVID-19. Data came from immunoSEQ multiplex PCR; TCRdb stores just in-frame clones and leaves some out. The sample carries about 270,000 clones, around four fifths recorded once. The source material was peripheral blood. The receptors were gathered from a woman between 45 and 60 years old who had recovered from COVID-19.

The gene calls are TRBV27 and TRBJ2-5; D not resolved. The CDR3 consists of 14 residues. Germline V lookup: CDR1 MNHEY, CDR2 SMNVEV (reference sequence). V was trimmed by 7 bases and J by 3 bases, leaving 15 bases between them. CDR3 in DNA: TGTGCCAGCATCCGCCCCCCTCGGGAAGAGACCCAGTACTTC. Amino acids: CASIRPPREETQYF.

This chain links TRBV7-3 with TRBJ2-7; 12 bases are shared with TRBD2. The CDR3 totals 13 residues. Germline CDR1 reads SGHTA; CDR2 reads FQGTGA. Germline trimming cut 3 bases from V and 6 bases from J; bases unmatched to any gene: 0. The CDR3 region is CASSLTSGSEQYF. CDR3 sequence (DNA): TGTGCCAGCAGCTTGACTAGCGGGAGCGAGCAGTACTTC. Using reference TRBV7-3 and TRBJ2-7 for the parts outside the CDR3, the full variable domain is GAGVSQTPSNKVTEKGKYVELRCDPISGHTALYWYRQSLGQGPEFLIYFQGTGAADDSGLPNDRFFAVRPEGSVSTLKIQRTERGDSAVYLCASSLTSGSEQYFGPGTRLTVT.

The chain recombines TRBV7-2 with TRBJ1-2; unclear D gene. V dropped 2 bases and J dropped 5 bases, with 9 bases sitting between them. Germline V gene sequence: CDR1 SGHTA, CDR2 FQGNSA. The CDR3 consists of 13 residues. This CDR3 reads CASSLSALYGYTF. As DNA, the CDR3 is TGTGCCAGCAGCTTAAGCGCCTTATATGGCTACACCTTC.

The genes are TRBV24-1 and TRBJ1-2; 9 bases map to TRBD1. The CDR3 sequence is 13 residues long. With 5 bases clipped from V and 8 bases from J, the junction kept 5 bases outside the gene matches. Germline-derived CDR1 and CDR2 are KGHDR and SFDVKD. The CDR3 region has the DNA TGTGCCACCAGTGTCCGGACAGGGGAAGGCTACACCTTC. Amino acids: CATSVRTGEGYTF.

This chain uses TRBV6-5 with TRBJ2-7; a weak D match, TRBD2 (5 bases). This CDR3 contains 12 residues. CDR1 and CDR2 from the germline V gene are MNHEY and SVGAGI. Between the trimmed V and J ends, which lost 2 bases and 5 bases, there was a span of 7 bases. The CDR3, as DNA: TGTGCCAGCAGTTACGCGGGCAACGAGCAGTACTTC. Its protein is CASSYAGNEQYF.